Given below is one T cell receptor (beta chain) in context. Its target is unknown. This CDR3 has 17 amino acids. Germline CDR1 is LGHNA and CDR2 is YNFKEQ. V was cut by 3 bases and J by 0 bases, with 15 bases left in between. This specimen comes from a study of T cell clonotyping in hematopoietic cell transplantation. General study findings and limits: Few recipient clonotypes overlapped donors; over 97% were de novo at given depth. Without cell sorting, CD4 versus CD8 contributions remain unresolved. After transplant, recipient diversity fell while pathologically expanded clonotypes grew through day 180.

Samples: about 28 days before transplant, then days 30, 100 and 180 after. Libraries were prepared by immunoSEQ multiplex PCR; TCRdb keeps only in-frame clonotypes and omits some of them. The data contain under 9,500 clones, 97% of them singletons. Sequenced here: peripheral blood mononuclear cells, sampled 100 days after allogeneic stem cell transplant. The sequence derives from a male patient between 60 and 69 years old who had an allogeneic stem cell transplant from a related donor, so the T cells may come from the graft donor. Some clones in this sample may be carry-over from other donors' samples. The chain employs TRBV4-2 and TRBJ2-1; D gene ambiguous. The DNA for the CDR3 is TGTGCCAGCAGCCAGAGGTTTACGGTAGGCTCCTACAATGAGCAGTTCTTC. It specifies CASSQRFTVGSYNEQFF.